This T cell receptor (beta chain) was sequenced for a study of T cell responses to AZD1222 COVID-19 vaccine. The method was immunoSEQ multiplex PCR; TCRdb's version includes in-frame clones alone and lacks a portion of them. The sample includes around 150,000 clones, 90% to 95% of them seen just once. The germline V gene encodes CDR1 SGHDT and CDR2 YYEEEE. Trimming removed 0 bases from V and 6 bases from J, with 10 bases in between. This CDR3 spans 14 amino acids. Broader study findings: Increased Spike-specific TCR breadth and depth were observed after two AZD1222 doses. Donor demographics were predominantly white British with a female majority; clonal diversity may be underestimated. At baseline, just five or six AZD1222 recipients tested seropositive.

In the case of this clone: Antigen specificity is unknown.

The TCR was taken from an adult in good health. The sample was peripheral blood, taken on day 0 of AZD1222 vaccination. The chain employs TRBV5-6 and TRBJ1-5; a possible D gene is TRBD1 (5 bases). The CDR3 reads CASSLGNGAQPQHF. The CDR3 DNA reads TGTGCCAGCAGCTTGGGTAATGGGGCTCAGCCCCAGCATTTT. Combining the CDR3 with reference TRBV5-6 and TRBJ1-5 gives the whole variable domain DAGVTQSPTHLIKTRGQQVTLRCSPKSGHDTVSWYQQALGQGPQFIFQYYEEEERQRGNFPDRFSGHQFPNYSSELNVNALLLGDSALYLCASSLGNGAQPQHFGDGTRLSIL.